Below, 3 T cell receptor beta chains from the same sample are listed, as sequenced in a study of neurological immune-mediated disorders. MiXCR, applied by TCRdb to the 5' RACE reads, yields one record per CDR3 protein. The data contain about 52,000 distinct CDR3 sequences, roughly 3.8% of them seen just once; the ten biggest clones take up under 8.5%. The specimen was PBMCs. The receptors come from a man aged 55 to 70 with multiple sclerosis.

This chain uses TRBV28 with TRBJ1-1, with TRBD1 as a possible D gene (5 bases). Between the trimmed V and J ends, which lost 8 bases and 6 bases, there was a span of 13 bases. This CDR3 comprises 12 residues. Germline CDR1 reads MDHEN; CDR2 reads SYDVKM. The CDR3 loop is CASGFGGAEAFF. The CDR3 DNA reads TGTGCCAGCGGGTTTGGAGGGGCTGAAGCTTTCTTT.

This clonotype was seen many times. V gene TRBV29-1 combines with J gene TRBJ1-1; D unclear. The CDR3 loop spans 13 amino acids. V dropped 1 base and J dropped 7 bases, with 13 bases sitting between them. In germline, CDR1 is SQVTM, CDR2 ANQGSEA. The CDR3 reads CSVEGRLKGEAFF. In DNA form, the CDR3 reads TGCAGCGTTGAAGGGAGACTTAAGGGTGAAGCTTTCTTT. The full variable domain, completed using reference TRBV29-1 and TRBJ1-1, is SAVISQKPSRDICQRGTSLTIQCQVDSQVTMMFWYRQQPGQSLTLIATANQGSEATYESGFVIDKFPISRPNLTFSTLTVSNMSPEDSSIYLCSVEGRLKGEAFFGQGTRLTVV.

The table lists this clonotype with many counts. The chain carries TRBV20-1 and TRBJ1-2; D remains ambiguous. The length of the CDR3 is 15 residues. CDR1 DFQATT and CDR2 SNEGSKA come from the germline V gene (reference sequence). The V end was cut by 4 bases, the J end by 8 bases, with 23 bases between. CDR3 sequence: CSATLTRTGRGGYTF. CDR3 in DNA: TGCAGTGCTACATTAACACGGACGGGTCGAGGGGGCTACACCTTC.